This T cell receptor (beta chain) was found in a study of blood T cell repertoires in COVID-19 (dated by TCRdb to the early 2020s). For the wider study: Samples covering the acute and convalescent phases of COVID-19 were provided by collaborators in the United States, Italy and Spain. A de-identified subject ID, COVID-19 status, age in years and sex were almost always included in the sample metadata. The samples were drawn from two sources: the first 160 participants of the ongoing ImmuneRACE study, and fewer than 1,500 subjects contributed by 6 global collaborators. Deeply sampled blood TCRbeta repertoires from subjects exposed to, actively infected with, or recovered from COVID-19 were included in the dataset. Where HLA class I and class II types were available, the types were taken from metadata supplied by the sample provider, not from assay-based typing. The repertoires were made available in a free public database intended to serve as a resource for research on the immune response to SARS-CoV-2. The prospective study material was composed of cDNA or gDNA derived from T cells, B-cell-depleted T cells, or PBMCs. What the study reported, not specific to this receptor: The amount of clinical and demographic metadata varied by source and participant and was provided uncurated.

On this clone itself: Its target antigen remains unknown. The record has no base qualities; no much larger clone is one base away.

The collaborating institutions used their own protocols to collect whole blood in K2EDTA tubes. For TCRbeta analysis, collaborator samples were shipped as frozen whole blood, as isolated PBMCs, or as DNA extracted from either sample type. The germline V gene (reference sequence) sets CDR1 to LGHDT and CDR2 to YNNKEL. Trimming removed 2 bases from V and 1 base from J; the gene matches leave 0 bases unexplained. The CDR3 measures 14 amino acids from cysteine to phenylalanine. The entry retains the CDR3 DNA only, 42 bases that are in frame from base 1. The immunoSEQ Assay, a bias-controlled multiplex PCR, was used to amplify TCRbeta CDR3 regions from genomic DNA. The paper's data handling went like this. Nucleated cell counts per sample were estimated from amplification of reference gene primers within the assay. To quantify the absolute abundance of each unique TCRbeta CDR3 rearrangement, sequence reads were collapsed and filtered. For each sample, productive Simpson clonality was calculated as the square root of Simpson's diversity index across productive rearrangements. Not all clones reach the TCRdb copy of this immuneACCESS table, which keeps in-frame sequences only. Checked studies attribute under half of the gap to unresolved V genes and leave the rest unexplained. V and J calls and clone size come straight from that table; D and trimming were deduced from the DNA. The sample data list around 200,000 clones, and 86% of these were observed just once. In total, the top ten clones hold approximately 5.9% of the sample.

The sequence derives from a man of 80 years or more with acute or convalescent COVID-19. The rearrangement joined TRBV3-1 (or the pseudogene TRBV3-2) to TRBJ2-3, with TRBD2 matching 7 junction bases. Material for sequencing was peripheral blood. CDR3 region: CASSQREGTDTQYF. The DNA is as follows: TGTGCCAGCAGCCAACGGGAGGGCACAGATACGCAGTATTTT.